The rows below give T cell receptor beta chains drawn from one sample of a study of blood T cell repertoires in COVID-19. Sequencing used immunoSEQ multiplex PCR; TCRdb keeps in-frame clones, though not all of them. The table has about 130,000 clones, around three quarters seen once; the top ten hold about 40%. The sample taken for sequencing was peripheral blood. Every receptor here comes from a man aged 40-49 years with active or convalescent COVID-19. Both conserved end residues are part of each CDR3. The D gene is left open where the match is weak. A row's size may be missing; if present it is once, few, many or a size class.

NA	few	TRBJ2-2	TRBV27	CASSPKTLAYSGKTGELFF	TGTGCCAGCAGTCCCAAGACCCTGGCCTACTCAGGAAAAACCGGGGAGCTGTTTTTT
NA	NA	TRBJ2-7	TRBV7-2	CASSLERGKVTYEQYF	TGTGCCAGCAGCTTAGAGAGGGGGAAAGTCACCTACGAGCAGTACTTC
NA	NA	TRBJ1-1	TRBV6-5	CASSLRGGKNTEAFF	TGTGCCAGCAGTTTGAGGGGGGGGAAGAACACTGAAGCTTTCTTT
NA	NA	TRBJ1-1	TRBV5-1	CASSLGQSYTEAFF	TGCGCCAGCAGCTTGGGGCAGTCTTACACTGAAGCTTTCTTT
TRBD1	NA	TRBJ1-3	TRBV3-1/TRBV3-2	CASSLGQGTSLERNTIYF	TGTGCCAGCAGCCTGGGACAGGGAACGTCCCTAGAGAGAAACACCATATATTTT
NA	NA	TRBJ2-7	TRBV29-1	CSVEQGRLYEQYF	TGCAGCGTTGAACAGGGGAGATTATACGAGCAGTACTTC
TRBD1	NA	TRBJ1-2	TRBV5-4	CASSGGLTGELPGYTF	TGTGCCAGCAGCGGGGGGTTAACAGGGGAGCTCCCTGGCTACACCTTC
NA	NA	TRBJ2-1	TRBV7-3	CASSLSSGEQFF	TGTGCCAGCAGCTTAAGCAGCGGTGAGCAGTTCTTC
TRBD2	few	TRBJ2-3	TRBV11-2	CASSPLAGGADTQYF	TGTGCCAGCAGCCCTCTAGCGGGGGGAGCAGATACGCAGTATTTT
TRBD1	NA	TRBJ2-7	TRBV5-4	CASSLADRGYEQYF	TGTGCCAGCAGCTTGGCCGACAGGGGCTACGAGCAGTACTTC
TRBD1	NA	TRBJ2-5	TRBV18	CASSPGQKQETQYF	TGTGCCAGCTCACCGGGACAGAAACAAGAGACCCAGTACTTC
TRBD1	few	TRBJ2-5	TRBV7-9	CASDYRGETQYF	TGTGCCAGCGACTACAGGGGAGAGACCCAGTACTTC
NA	NA	TRBJ2-1	TRBV5-4	CASSPTGIHEQFF	TGTGCCAGCAGCCCCACAGGTATCCATGAGCAGTTCTTC
TRBD1	NA	TRBJ1-1	TRBV7-9	CASSLGDRVNTEAFF	TGTGCCAGCAGCTTAGGGGACAGGGTGAACACTGAAGCTTTCTTT
TRBD1	NA	TRBJ2-1	TRBV7-9	CASSLRDRAQFF	TGTGCCAGCAGCTTGCGGGACAGGGCGCAGTTCTTC
TRBD1	NA	TRBJ1-5	TRBV6-5	CASTPTGRNQPQHF	TGTGCCAGCACCCCGACAGGGCGCAATCAGCCCCAGCATTTT
NA	NA	TRBJ1-1	TRBV24-1	CATSDLGPLGLNTEAFF	TGTGCCACCAGTGATTTGGGACCGCTGGGGCTGAACACTGAAGCTTTCTTT
TRBD2	NA	TRBJ2-3	TRBV5-1	CASSLGVSGRGTDTQYF	TGCGCCAGCAGCTTGGGGGTTAGCGGGAGAGGCACAGATACGCAGTATTTT
NA	NA	TRBJ1-1	TRBV7-3	CASSLKGTPAFF	TGTGCCAGCAGCTTAAAGGGGACACCGGCTTTCTTT
NA	NA	TRBJ1-2	TRBV6-6	CASSYARANYGYTF	TGTGCCAGCAGTTACGCCAGGGCTAACTATGGCTACACCTTC
TRBD2	NA	TRBJ2-4	TRBV28	CASSYLAGAKNIQYF	TGTGCCAGCAGTTACTTAGCGGGAGCCAAAAACATTCAGTACTTC
TRBD1	NA	TRBJ1-3	TRBV13	CASSTRQGKLRKSGNTIYF	TGTGCCAGCAGCACCCGACAGGGCAAACTAAGGAAGTCTGGAAACACCATATATTTT
NA	NA	TRBJ1-2	TRBV28	CASTLNGELGYTF	TGTGCCAGCACTCTTAACGGGGAACTCGGCTACACCTTC
TRBD2	NA	TRBJ2-1	TRBV5-1	CASSLGRTSGSGNEQFF	TGCGCCAGCAGCTTGGGGAGGACTAGCGGGAGTGGCAATGAGCAGTTCTTC
TRBD2	NA	TRBJ2-1	TRBV11-3	CASSSGLLAGAYNEQFF	TGTGCCAGCAGCTCCGGCCTCCTAGCGGGGGCTTACAATGAGCAGTTCTTC
TRBD2	NA	TRBJ2-2	TRBV19	CASMAGVATGELFF	TGTGCCAGTATGGCGGGGGTTGCCACCGGGGAGCTGTTTTTT
NA	NA	TRBJ1-2	TRBV7-2	CASSPGALKEGYTF	TGTGCCAGCAGTCCAGGGGCCCTTAAAGAAGGCTACACCTTC
NA	NA	TRBJ1-2	TRBV7-3	CASSQGAGAGGYTF	TGTGCCAGCAGCCAAGGGGCAGGGGCAGGAGGCTACACCTTC
TRBD2	NA	TRBJ2-2	TRBV4-3	CASSLSGGPGELFF	TGCGCCAGCAGCCTTAGCGGGGGGCCCGGGGAGCTGTTTTTT
NA	NA	TRBJ2-7	TRBV6-2/TRBV6-3	CASSDDSPYEQYF	TGTGCCAGCAGCGACGACAGTCCCTACGAGCAGTACTTC
TRBD1	NA	TRBJ1-1	TRBV7-9	CASSRQGLDTEAFF	TGTGCCAGCAGCCGACAGGGTTTGGACACTGAAGCTTTCTTT
NA	NA	TRBJ2-5	TRBV6-2/TRBV6-3	CASSYSRVSARRDQYF	TGTGCCAGCAGTTACTCGAGGGTCAGCGCGAGGAGGGACCAGTACTTC
TRBD1	NA	TRBJ1-1	TRBV30	CAWSSPDPGQGPGGYTEAFF	TGTGCCTGGAGTAGCCCCGACCCGGGACAGGGGCCGGGAGGGTACACTGAAGCTTTCTTT
NA	NA	TRBJ2-1	TRBV9	CASSVSGSFNEQFF	TGTGCCAGCAGCGTTAGCGGAAGTTTCAATGAGCAGTTCTTC
NA	NA	TRBJ2-7	TRBV4-1	CASSPHGTGEQYF	TGCGCCAGCAGCCCCCACGGAACGGGCGAGCAGTACTTC
NA	few	TRBJ2-1	TRBV28	CASSLSSGLSYNEQFF	TGTGCCAGCAGTTTATCGTCCGGTTTATCCTACAATGAGCAGTTCTTC
TRBD2	NA	TRBJ2-5	TRBV30	CAWSVPGGTQYF	TGTGCCTGGAGTGTACCGGGGGGGACCCAGTACTTC
NA	NA	TRBJ1-2	TRBV11-3	CASSPTRDYGYTF	TGTGCCAGCAGCCCGACAAGAGACTATGGCTACACCTTC
NA	NA	TRBJ2-5	TRBV5-4	CASSAITGETQYF	TGTGCCAGCAGCGCAATAACGGGGGAGACCCAGTACTTC
NA	NA	TRBJ1-3	TRBV30	CAWSVRVYSGNTIYF	TGTGCCTGGAGTGTTCGGGTTTACTCTGGAAACACCATATATTTT
TRBD1	once	TRBJ1-1	TRBV29-1	CSVSRQGHEAFF	TGCAGCGTTTCAAGACAGGGCCATGAAGCTTTCTTT
TRBD1	NA	TRBJ1-1	TRBV5-1	CASSLGGQGDTEAFF	TGCGCCAGCAGCTTAGGTGGACAGGGAGACACTGAAGCTTTCTTT
TRBD1	NA	TRBJ1-2	TRBV2	CASSVKGAGYGYTF	TGTGCCAGCAGTGTGAAGGGGGCGGGGTATGGCTACACCTTC
NA	NA	TRBJ1-1	TRBV6-5	CASREIGWAFF	TGTGCCAGCAGGGAGATCGGGTGGGCTTTCTTT
NA	NA	TRBJ2-7	TRBV11-3	CASSFIHSQGKTLVVYEQYF	TGTGCCAGCAGCTTCATCCATTCCCAGGGGAAAACTCTGGTGGTCTACGAGCAGTACTTC
NA	NA	TRBJ2-5	TRBV5-5	CASSSGETQYF	TGTGCCAGCAGCTCCGGGGAAACCCAGTACTTC
TRBD2	NA	TRBJ2-2	TRBV27	CANTRGTSGPTGELFF	TGTGCCAACACGAGGGGGACTAGCGGGCCCACCGGGGAGCTGTTTTTT
NA	few	TRBJ2-3	TRBV29-1	CSVEGGSDTQYF	TGCAGCGTTGAGGGGGGTTCAGATACGCAGTATTTT
NA	NA	TRBJ1-1	TRBV6-6	CASSPTTIGTLNTEAFF	TGTGCCAGCAGTCCTACCACAATCGGGACACTGAACACTGAAGCTTTCTTT
NA	NA	TRBJ2-7	TRBV28	CASSLLALRGEQYF	TGTGCCAGCAGTTTACTAGCGTTAAGGGGCGAGCAGTACTTC
TRBD1	NA	TRBJ2-2	TRBV19	CASSMGQGLTGELFF	TGTGCCAGTAGTATGGGACAGGGATTAACCGGGGAGCTGTTTTTT
NA	NA	TRBJ2-7	TRBV12-3/TRBV12-4	CASSLRGGEQYF	TGTGCCAGCAGTTTAAGGGGGGGCGAGCAGTACTTC
NA	few	TRBJ1-4	TRBV19	CASTSGRRGGTTNEKLFF	TGTGCCAGCACCTCGGGGAGGAGGGGAGGTACGACTAATGAAAAACTGTTTTTT
NA	NA	TRBJ2-7	TRBV27	CATTGTLPYEQYF	TGTGCCACTACCGGGACATTGCCCTACGAGCAGTACTTC
TRBD1	NA	TRBJ1-1	TRBV6-5	CASSQGAGTEAFF	TGTGCCAGCAGTCAGGGGGCTGGCACTGAAGCTTTCTTT
NA	NA	TRBJ1-1	TRBV29-1	CSVEGTRENTEAFF	TGCAGCGTTGAGGGGACAAGGGAGAACACTGAAGCTTTCTTT
TRBD1	once	TRBJ2-6	TRBV23-1	CASSQFPRFVPLGQGAAGANVLTF	TGCGCCAGCAGTCAATTTCCACGGTTCGTCCCCCTCGGACAGGGGGCCGCTGGGGCCAACGTCCTGACTTTC
NA	NA	TRBJ1-4	TRBV30	CAGARAQGINEKLFF	TGTGCCGGGGCGAGGGCTCAGGGGATCAATGAAAAACTGTTTTTT
NA	NA	TRBJ2-7	TRBV7-9	CASSDQDYEQYF	TGTGCCAGCAGCGATCAGGACTACGAGCAGTACTTC
NA	few	TRBJ1-5	TRBV5-5	CASSFGQGGQPQHF	TGTGCCAGCAGCTTTGGTCAAGGGGGTCAGCCCCAGCATTTT